This T cell receptor (beta chain) was captured in a study of blood T cell repertoires in COVID-19. The CDR3 length is 13 residues. V lost 2 bases and J lost 4, with 8 bases in between. Germline CDR1 is MNHEY and CDR2 is SVGEGT. Authors' data handling: Amplified reference gene primers provided the basis for estimating nucleated cell counts. The data were produced by immunoSEQ multiplex PCR, yet TCRdb's version contains in-frame clones alone and is incomplete. V and J calls and clone size follow that table, whereas D and trimming were derived from the DNA. The sample has some 130,000 clones, 70% to 85% seen once.

The V gene is TRBV6-2 or TRBV6-3, the J gene TRBJ1-1; D possibly corresponds to TRBD1 (5 bases). Specimen: peripheral blood. The clonotype comes from a man in his 60s who had recovered from COVID-19. The CDR3 DNA reads as TGTGCCAGCAGTTACGGGCAGGGCACTGAAGCTTTCTTT. It is translated as CASSYGQGTEAFF.